A selection of T cell receptor beta chains follows, all from one sample in a study of T cells in Graves' hyperthyroidism and ophthalmopathy. TCRdb redid the calling of the multiplex PCR reads with MiXCR, one entry per CDR3 protein. The profile covers about 700,000 distinct CDR3 sequences, with 45% appearing a single time and less than 9% taken by the ten largest. The sample consisted of peripheral blood or thyroid tissue (not recorded which). The origin of the receptors is an adult man with Graves' disease, either hyperthyroidism or ophthalmopathy (not recorded which). CDR3s include the opening cysteine and the closing phenylalanine or tryptophan. Each record gives: J gene, clone size, V gene, D gene, CDR3 protein, CDR3 DNA. A D gene is named only where the DNA matches it firmly. Clone size, where shown, is once, few, many, or a class for clones that have expanded.

>TRBJ2-6|-|TRBV20-1|-
CSASPGTGANVLTF
TGCAGTGCTAGTCCCGGGACAGGGGCCAACGTCCTGACTTTC
>TRBJ1-1|-|TRBV5-1|TRBD1
CASSPWTGAVNTEAFF
TGCGCCAGCAGCCCGTGGACAGGGGCGGTGAACACTGAAGCTTTCTTT
>TRBJ1-1|-|TRBV29-1|-
CSVEGTEAFF
TGCAGCGTCGAGGGCACTGAAGCTTTCTTT
>TRBJ1-3|-|TRBV29-1|TRBD1
CSATGQGYGNTIYF
TGCAGCGCTACAGGACAGGGGTACGGAAACACCATATATTTT
>TRBJ1-6|-|TRBV11-2|TRBD1
CASSFNRGYSPLHF
TGTGCCAGCAGCTTTAACAGGGGTTACTCACCCCTCCACTTT
>TRBJ1-3|-|TRBV6-5|-
CASSYRSVASGNTIYF
TGTGCCAGCAGTTACCGGTCAGTCGCTTCTGGAAACACCATATATTTT
>TRBJ2-5|-|TRBV29-1|TRBD1
CSVARTGKGETQYF
TGCAGCGTTGCCCGGACAGGGAAGGGAGAGACCCAGTACTTC
>TRBJ2-2|-|TRBV7-3|-
CASSSNRAVNTGELFF
TGTGCCAGCAGCTCAAACAGGGCGGTGAACACCGGGGAGCTGTTTTTT
>TRBJ1-3|once|TRBV20-1|-
CSESGAGNTIYF
TGCAGTGAGTCGGGGGCTGGAAACACCATATATTTT
>TRBJ1-1|few|TRBV7-9|-
CASSLLEGDEAFF
TGTGCCAGCAGCTTATTAGAAGGGGATGAAGCTTTCTTT
>TRBJ1-4|-|TRBV5-1|-
CASSLGGSGFEKLFF
TGCGCCAGCAGCTTGGGGGGGAGCGGGTTCGAAAAACTGTTTTTT
>TRBJ1-2|-|TRBV7-9|-
CASSLAHGAYGYTF
TGTGCCAGCAGCTTAGCTCATGGCGCCTATGGCTACACCTTC
>TRBJ1-1|-|TRBV12-3/TRBV12-4|TRBD1
CAITGGDATNTEAFF
TGTGCCATAACAGGGGGAGATGCAACAAACACTGAAGCTTTCTTT
>TRBJ1-5|many|TRBV7-9|-
CASSYDGVNQPQHF
TGTGCCAGCAGCTATGACGGCGTCAATCAGCCCCAGCATTTT
>TRBJ1-5|-|TRBV5-1|-
CASSLDERNQPQHF
TGCGCCAGCAGCTTGGATGAGAGAAATCAGCCCCAGCATTTT
>TRBJ1-2|many|TRBV15|TRBD1
CATSRAVDRLRGGYTF
TGTGCCACCAGCAGAGCCGTGGACAGGCTGAGGGGTGGCTACACCTTC
>TRBJ2-6|-|TRBV15|-
CATSRAGSGANVLTF
TGTGCCACCAGCAGAGCCGGCTCTGGGGCCAACGTCCTGACTTTC
>TRBJ2-7|-|TRBV7-8|TRBD1
CASSVTGGYDYEQYF
TGTGCCAGCAGCGTCACAGGGGGGTACGACTACGAGCAGTACTTC
>TRBJ1-6|many|TRBV10-3|TRBD1
CAIMGQQNSPLHF
TGTGCCATCATGGGACAGCAGAATTCACCCCTCCACTTT
>TRBJ2-2|few|TRBV19|-
CAIGAVWNTGELFF
TGTGCCATTGGGGCGGTTTGGAACACCGGGGAGCTGTTTTTT
>TRBJ1-6|-|TRBV5-4|TRBD1
CASSDGQGAGSPLHF
TGTGCCAGCAGCGACGGACAGGGGGCTGGATCACCCCTCCACTTT
>TRBJ2-7|-|TRBV7-9|-
CASTPTRRPSYEQYF
TGTGCCAGCACCCCCACCCGGAGACCGTCCTACGAGCAGTACTTC
>TRBJ2-7|many|TRBV7-9|-
CASSDRPSEDEQYF
TGTGCCAGCAGCGACCGTCCTTCCGAAGACGAGCAGTACTTC
>TRBJ1-4|-|TRBV24-1|TRBD1
CATSDSRMTGGDYEKLFF
TGTGCCACCAGTGATTCCCGCATGACAGGGGGCGACTATGAAAAACTGTTTTTT
>TRBJ2-2|few|TRBV24-1|-
CATSDLGRSTGELFF
TGTGCCACCAGTGATTTGGGCCGAAGCACCGGGGAGCTGTTTTTT
>TRBJ2-2|-|TRBV9|TRBD1
CASSVGQAHSNTGELFF
TGTGCCAGCAGCGTCGGACAGGCGCATTCGAACACCGGGGAGCTGTTTTTT
>TRBJ2-5|many|TRBV7-9|-
CASSWDGDQETQYF
TGTGCCAGCAGCTGGGACGGTGACCAAGAGACCCAGTACTTC
>TRBJ1-2|few|TRBV12-3/TRBV12-4|-
CASSLALGVEGYTF
TGTGCCAGCAGTTTAGCGCTGGGGGTCGAAGGCTACACCTTC
>TRBJ2-5|once|TRBV9|-
CASSFGQGLRETQYF
TGTGCCAGCAGTTTTGGTCAGGGGTTGCGAGAGACCCAGTACTTC
>TRBJ1-6|few|TRBV5-1|-
CASRSKGYDSPLHF
TGCGCCAGCAGAAGTAAGGGATACGATTCACCCCTCCACTTT
>TRBJ1-6|many|TRBV7-3|TRBD1
CASSRTGANSPLHF
TGTGCCAGCAGCCGGACAGGGGCGAATTCACCCCTCCACTTT
>TRBJ1-3|-|TRBV25-1|-
CALQAFSGNTIYF
TGTGCATTACAGGCCTTCTCTGGAAACACCATATATTTT
>TRBJ1-1|-|TRBV2|-
CASSQEASGWTEAFF
TGTGCCAGCAGCCAAGAGGCCTCAGGGTGGACTGAAGCTTTCTTT
>TRBJ2-7|-|TRBV10-2|-
CASSEGHGYEQYF
TGCGCCAGCAGTGAGGGACACGGCTACGAGCAGTACTTC
>TRBJ1-6|many|TRBV6-6|-
CASSPRQYLHF
TGTGCCAGCAGTCCACGACAATACCTCCACTTT
>TRBJ2-5|many|TRBV24-1|-
CATSDPGASQYF
TGTGCCACCAGTGATCCAGGGGCTTCTCAGTACTTC
>TRBJ2-7|-|TRBV20-1|-
CSAPMEGSYEQYF
TGCAGTGCTCCAATGGAGGGTTCCTACGAGCAGTACTTC
>TRBJ1-2|few|TRBV7-9|-
CASSRGLGKGYTF
TGTGCCAGCAGCCGGGGTTTGGGGAAGGGCTACACCTTC
>TRBJ2-5|-|TRBV20-1|-
CSASTGNQETQYF
TGCAGTGCTTCAACAGGGAACCAAGAGACCCAGTACTTC
>TRBJ1-1|-|TRBV10-3|TRBD1
CASSSYTGGETEAFF
TGTGCCAGCAGTTCATACACAGGGGGAGAAACTGAAGCTTTCTTT
>TRBJ1-2|many|TRBV29-1|-
CSGGGADGYTF
TGCAGCGGGGGGGGGGCAGATGGCTACACCTTC
>TRBJ2-6|many|TRBV7-8|-
CASRGGSGANVLTF
TGTGCCAGCAGGGGCGGTTCGGGGGCCAACGTCCTGACTTTC
>TRBJ2-7|-|TRBV14|TRBD2
CASSQDLASGTPYEQYF
TGTGCCAGCAGCCAAGATCTGGCTAGCGGGACACCCTACGAGCAGTACTTC
>TRBJ2-7|-|TRBV11-2|-
CASREARGTYEQYF
TGTGCCAGCAGAGAAGCCCGGGGCACCTACGAGCAGTACTTC
>TRBJ2-7|many|TRBV10-3|-
CAISEDWPYEQYF
TGTGCCATCAGCGAAGACTGGCCCTACGAGCAGTACTTC
>TRBJ2-5|few|TRBV2|-
CASSYELAETQYF
TGTGCCAGCAGTTACGAACTAGCCGAGACCCAGTACTTC
>TRBJ2-3|-|TRBV7-9|TRBD2
CASSPLGGWTDTQYF
TGTGCCAGCAGCCCCCTCGGGGGGTGGACAGATACGCAGTATTTT
>TRBJ1-2|many|TRBV29-1|-
CSVESSEDYGYTF
TGCAGCGTTGAGTCCAGCGAAGATTATGGCTACACCTTC
>TRBJ1-5|few|TRBV7-9|-
CASSLNRAGSNQPQHF
TGTGCCAGCAGCTTAAACAGGGCAGGAAGCAATCAGCCCCAGCATTTT
>TRBJ1-2|-|TRBV2|-
CASSDGRDDGYTF
TGTGCCAGCAGTGATGGGAGGGATGATGGCTACACCTTC
>TRBJ1-1|few|TRBV11-1|-
CASSPPRATNTEAFF
TGTGCCAGCAGCCCCCCCCGGGCCACGAACACTGAAGCTTTCTTT
>TRBJ1-2|few|TRBV7-2|TRBD1
CASSPGQGILANYGYTF
TGTGCCAGCAGCCCGGGACAGGGGATCTTAGCTAACTATGGCTACACCTTC
>TRBJ2-6|few|TRBV5-1|TRBD1
CASSILPGQGSGANVLTF
TGCGCCAGCAGCATACTACCGGGACAGGGATCTGGGGCCAACGTCCTGACTTTC
>TRBJ1-3|-|TRBV10-3|-
CAISDGLGNTIYF
TGTGCCATCAGTGATGGGCTCGGGAACACCATATATTTT
>TRBJ2-5|-|TRBV15|TRBD2
CATSRDLLSGTKETQYF
TGTGCCACCAGCAGAGATCTCCTATCGGGGACTAAAGAGACCCAGTACTTC
>TRBJ2-5|many|TRBV2|TRBD1
CASTPPAGTGVRKTQYF
TGTGCCAGCACCCCACCGGCCGGGACAGGGGTACGAAAGACCCAGTACTTC